This T cell receptor beta chain was obtained from a study of blood T cell repertoires in COVID-19. As for the study in general: The analysed material was cDNA or gDNA that came from T cells, B-cell-depleted T cells, or PBMCs.

Method: immunoSEQ multiplex PCR; TCRdb's copy keeps in-frame clones and lacks some. Of about 200,000 clones in the sample, 85% to 90% were seen once. Participants were aged about 18 to 100 years from 20 to 30 US areas. The specimen was PBMCs or T cells enriched from blood (not recorded which). The TCR comes from a man aged 25 to 40 who had recovered from COVID-19.

The CDR3: CSVETGDSDTQYF. CDR3 DNA: TGCAGCGTTGAAACAGGGGATTCAGATACGCAGTATTTT. This rearrangement joins TRBV29-1 to TRBJ2-3, with 7 bases identical to TRBD1. Per germline, CDR1 SQVTM and CDR2 ANQGSEA. The CDR3 covers 13 residues. The ends lost 2 bases at V and 4 bases at J; junction bases unmatched: 3.